This T cell receptor beta chain appears in the sequencing data of a study of cytomegalovirus exposure and HLA in healthy donors. Overall study findings and caveats: Exclusion as indistinguishable affected some V segments, including TRBV6-2 and TRBV6-3.

In the PCR, 60 Vbeta and 13 Jbeta primers were used. Here immunoSEQ multiplex PCR was the method, and the copy in TCRdb shows in-frame clones only, minus some. The sample lists roughly 73,000 clones, 75% to 85% occurring once. V trimming: 4 bases; J trimming: 8 bases; junction bases outside the gene matches: 5. Germline V gene lookup returns CDR1 MNHNS and CDR2 SASEGT. CDR3 size: 15 residues. As regards this clone: What it binds is not known.

Sequencing was done on a sample of PBMCs. The source of this sequence is a man aged 35 to 55 in good health and CMV-seronegative. This chain connects TRBV6-1 to TRBJ2-1; 13 positions agree with TRBD2. CDR3 bases: TGTGCCAGCAGTGCTACTAGCGGGGGGGCACATGAGCAGTTCTTC. Its translation: CASSATSGGAHEQFF.